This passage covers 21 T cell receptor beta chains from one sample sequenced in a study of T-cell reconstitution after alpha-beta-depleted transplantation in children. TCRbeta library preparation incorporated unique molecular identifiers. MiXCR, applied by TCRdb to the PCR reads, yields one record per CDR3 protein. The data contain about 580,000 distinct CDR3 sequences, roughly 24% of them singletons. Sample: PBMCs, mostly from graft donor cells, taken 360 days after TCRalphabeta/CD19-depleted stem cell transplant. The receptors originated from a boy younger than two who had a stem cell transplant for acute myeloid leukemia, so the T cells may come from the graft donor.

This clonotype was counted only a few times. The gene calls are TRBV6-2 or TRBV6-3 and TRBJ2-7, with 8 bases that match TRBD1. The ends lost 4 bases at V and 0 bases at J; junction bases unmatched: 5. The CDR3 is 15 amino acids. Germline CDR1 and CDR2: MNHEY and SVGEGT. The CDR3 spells CASSSQGESSYEQYV. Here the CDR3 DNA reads TGTGCCAGCAGTTCACAGGGGGAAAGCTCCTACGAGCAGTACGTC.

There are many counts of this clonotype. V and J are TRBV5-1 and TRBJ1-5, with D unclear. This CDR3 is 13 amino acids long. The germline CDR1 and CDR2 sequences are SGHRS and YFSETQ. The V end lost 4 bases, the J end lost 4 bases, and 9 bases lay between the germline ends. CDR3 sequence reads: CASSVSENQPQHF. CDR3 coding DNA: TGCGCCAGCAGCGTCTCAGAGAATCAGCCCCAGCATTTT. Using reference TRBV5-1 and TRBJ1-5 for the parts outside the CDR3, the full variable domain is KAGVTQTPRYLIKTRGQQVTLSCSPISGHRSVSWYQQTPGQGLQFLFEYFSETQRNKGNFPGRFSGRQFSNSRSEMNVSTLELGDSALYLCASSVSENQPQHFGDGTRLSIL.

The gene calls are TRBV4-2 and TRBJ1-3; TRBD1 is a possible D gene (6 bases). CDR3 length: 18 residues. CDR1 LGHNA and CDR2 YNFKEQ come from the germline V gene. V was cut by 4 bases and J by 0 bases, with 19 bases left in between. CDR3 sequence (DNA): TGTGCCAGCAGCCTAAACGCGGGTCAGGGGATCTCTGGAAACACCATATATTTT. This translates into CASSLNAGQGISGNTIYF.

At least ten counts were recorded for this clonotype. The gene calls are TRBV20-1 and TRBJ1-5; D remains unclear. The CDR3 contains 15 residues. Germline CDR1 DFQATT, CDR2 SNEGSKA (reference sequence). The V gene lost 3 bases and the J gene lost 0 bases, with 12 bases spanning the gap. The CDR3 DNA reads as TGCAGTGCTAGCGAGGGCCTCCATAGCAATCAGCCCCAGCATTTT. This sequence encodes CSASEGLHSNQPQHF.

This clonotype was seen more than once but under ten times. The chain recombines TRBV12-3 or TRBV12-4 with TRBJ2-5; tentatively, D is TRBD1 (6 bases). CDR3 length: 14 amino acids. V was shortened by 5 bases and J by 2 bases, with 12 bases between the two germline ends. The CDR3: CASSIRTAQETQYF. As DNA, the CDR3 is TGTGCCAGCAGTATTAGGACAGCTCAAGAGACCCAGTACTTC.

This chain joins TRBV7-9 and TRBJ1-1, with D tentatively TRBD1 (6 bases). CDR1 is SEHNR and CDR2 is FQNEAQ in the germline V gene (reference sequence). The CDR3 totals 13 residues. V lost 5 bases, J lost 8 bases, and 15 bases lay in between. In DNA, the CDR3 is TGTGCCAGCAGCCAGGGGAACAGGGAAGAAGCTTTCTTT. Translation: CASSQGNREEAFF.

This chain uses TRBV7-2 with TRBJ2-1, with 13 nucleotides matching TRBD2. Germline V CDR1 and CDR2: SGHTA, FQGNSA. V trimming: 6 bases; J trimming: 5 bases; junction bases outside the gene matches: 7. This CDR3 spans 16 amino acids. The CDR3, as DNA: TGTGCCAGCAGACCCCCGGGACTAGCGGGGAACAATGAGCAGTTCTTC. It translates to CASRPPGLAGNNEQFF.

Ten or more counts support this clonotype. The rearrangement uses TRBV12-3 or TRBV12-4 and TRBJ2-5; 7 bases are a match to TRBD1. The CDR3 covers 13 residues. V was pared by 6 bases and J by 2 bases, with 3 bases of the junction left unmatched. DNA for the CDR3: TGTGCCAGCAGGGGGGACAGTCAAGAGACCCAGTACTTC. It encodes CASRGDSQETQYF.

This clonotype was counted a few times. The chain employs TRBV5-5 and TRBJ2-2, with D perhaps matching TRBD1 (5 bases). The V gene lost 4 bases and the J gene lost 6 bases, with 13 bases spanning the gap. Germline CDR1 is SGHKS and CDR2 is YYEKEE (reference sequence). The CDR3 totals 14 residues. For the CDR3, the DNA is TGTGCCAGCAGCCCAGATCAGGGTGCCGGGGAGCTGTTTTTT. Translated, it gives CASSPDQGAGELFF.

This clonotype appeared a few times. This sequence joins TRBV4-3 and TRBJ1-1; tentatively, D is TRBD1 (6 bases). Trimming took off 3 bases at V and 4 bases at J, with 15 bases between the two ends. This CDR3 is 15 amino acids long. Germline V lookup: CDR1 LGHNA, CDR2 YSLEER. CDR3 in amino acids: CASSQALRGATEAFF. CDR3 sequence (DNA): TGCGCCAGCAGCCAGGCTCTCCGGGGGGCCACTGAAGCTTTCTTT.

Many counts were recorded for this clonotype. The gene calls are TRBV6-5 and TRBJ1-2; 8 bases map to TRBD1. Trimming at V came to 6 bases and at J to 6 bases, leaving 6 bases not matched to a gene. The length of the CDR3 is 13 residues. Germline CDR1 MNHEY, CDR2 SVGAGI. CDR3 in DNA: TGTGCCAGCAGGGCGGACAGGGTAAATGGCTACACCTTC. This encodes CASRADRVNGYTF.

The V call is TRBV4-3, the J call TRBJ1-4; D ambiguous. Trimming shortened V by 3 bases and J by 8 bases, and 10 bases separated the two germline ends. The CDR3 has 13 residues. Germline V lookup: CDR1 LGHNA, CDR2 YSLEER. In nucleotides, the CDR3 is TGCGCCAGCAGCCAGTATACAAGGGAAAAACTGTTTTTT. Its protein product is CASSQYTREKLFF.

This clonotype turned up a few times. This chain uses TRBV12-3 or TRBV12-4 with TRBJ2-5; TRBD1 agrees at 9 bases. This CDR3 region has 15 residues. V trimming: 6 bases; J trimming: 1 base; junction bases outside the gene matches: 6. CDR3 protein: CASRLDRGGQETQYF. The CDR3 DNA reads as TGTGCCAGCAGGTTGGACAGGGGAGGCCAAGAGACCCAGTACTTC.

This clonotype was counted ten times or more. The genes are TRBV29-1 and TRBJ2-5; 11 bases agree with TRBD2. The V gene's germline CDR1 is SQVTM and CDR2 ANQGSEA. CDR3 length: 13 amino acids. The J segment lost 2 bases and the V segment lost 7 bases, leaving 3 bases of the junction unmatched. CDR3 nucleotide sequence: TGCAGCGCTACTAGCGGGGGTCAAGAGACCCAGTACTTC. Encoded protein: CSATSGGQETQYF.

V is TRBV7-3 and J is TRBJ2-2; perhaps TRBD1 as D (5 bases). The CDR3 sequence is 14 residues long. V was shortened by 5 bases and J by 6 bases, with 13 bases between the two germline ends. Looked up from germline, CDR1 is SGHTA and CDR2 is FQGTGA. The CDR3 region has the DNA TGTGCCAGCAGCCTGGCAGGGTTTCCCGGGGAGCTGTTTTTT. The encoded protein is CASSLAGFPGELFF.

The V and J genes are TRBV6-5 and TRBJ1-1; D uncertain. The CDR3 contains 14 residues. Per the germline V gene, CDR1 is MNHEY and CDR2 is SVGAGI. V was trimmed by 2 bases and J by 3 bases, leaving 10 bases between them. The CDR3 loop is CASSYIHGHTEAFF. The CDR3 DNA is TGTGCCAGCAGTTACATCCACGGGCACACTGAAGCTTTCTTT.

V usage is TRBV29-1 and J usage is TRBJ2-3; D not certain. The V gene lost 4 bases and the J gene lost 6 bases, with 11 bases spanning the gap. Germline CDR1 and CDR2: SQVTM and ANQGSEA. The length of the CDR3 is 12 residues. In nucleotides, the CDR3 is TGCAGCGTTGGTCCAGATGGGGATACGCAGTATTTT. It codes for CSVGPDGDTQYF.

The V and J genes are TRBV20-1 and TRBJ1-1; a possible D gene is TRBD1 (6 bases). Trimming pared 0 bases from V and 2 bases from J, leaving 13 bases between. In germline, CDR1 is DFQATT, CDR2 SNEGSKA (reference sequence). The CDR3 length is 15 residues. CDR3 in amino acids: CSARDTGTFNTEAFF. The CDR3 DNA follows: TGCAGTGCTAGAGATACAGGGACGTTCAACACTGAAGCTTTCTTT.

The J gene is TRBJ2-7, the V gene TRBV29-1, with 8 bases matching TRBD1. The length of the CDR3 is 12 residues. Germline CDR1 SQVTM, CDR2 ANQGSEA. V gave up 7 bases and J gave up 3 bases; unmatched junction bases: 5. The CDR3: CSASTGDYEQYF. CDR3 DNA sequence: TGCAGCGCATCGACAGGGGACTACGAGCAGTACTTC.

CDR3 in DNA: TGTGCCAGCAGCCAACTAGGCGGGACAGCCGAAAAACTGTTTTTT. As protein: CASSQLGGTAEKLFF. The J gene is TRBJ1-4, the V gene TRBV4-2; 7 positions match TRBD1. V lost 2 bases and J lost 8; bases outside the gene matches: 8. The CDR3 has 15 residues. The germline gives CDR1 LGHNA, CDR2 YNFKEQ.

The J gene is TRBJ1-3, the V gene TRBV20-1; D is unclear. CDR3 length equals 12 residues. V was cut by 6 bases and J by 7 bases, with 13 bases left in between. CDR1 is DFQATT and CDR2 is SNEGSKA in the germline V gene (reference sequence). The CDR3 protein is CSAPIAYNTIYF. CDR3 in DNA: TGCAGTGCGCCCATTGCCTACAACACCATATATTTT.